These 5 T cell receptor beta chains were sequenced from one sample in a study of blood T cell repertoires in COVID-19. Measured with immunoSEQ multiplex PCR; TCRdb has only the in-frame clones, and not every one. The table lists a few hundred thousand clones, approximately 92% of them singletons, with roughly 3.7% in the top ten. Sequenced input: PBMCs or T cells enriched from blood (not recorded which). These receptors came from a woman under 30 in a cohort exposed to, infected with or recovered from COVID-19 (not recorded which).

This clone was seen only once. V gene TRBV6-5 combines with J gene TRBJ1-1; 9 nucleotides line up with TRBD1. Per germline, CDR1 MNHEY and CDR2 SVGAGI. V was pared by 2 bases and J by 14 bases, with 6 bases of the junction left unmatched. This CDR3 region has 12 residues. CDR3: CASSYRTGDPFF. As DNA, the CDR3 is TGTGCCAGCAGTTACCGGACAGGGGACCCCTTCTTT.

Points on this clone: At one boundary the junction diverges from the germline segment, which might be a read error. The chain has TRBV29-1 and TRBJ2-2, with a tentative D call TRBD1 (6 bases). CDR1 SQVTM and CDR2 ANQGSEA come from the germline V gene. This CDR3 is built from 16 residues. The CDR3 spells CSVEVWSAGDHRGAVF. The CDR3 DNA is TGCAGCGTTGAAGTCTGGTCGGCAGGGGATCACCGGGGAGCTGTTTTT.

The gene calls are TRBV16 and TRBJ1-2; D remains ambiguous. The germline V gene encodes CDR1 KGHSY and CDR2 FQNENV. The CDR3 runs to 13 residues. With 4 bases removed from V and 8 bases from J, the gap between germline ends came to 14 bases. CDR3 in DNA: TGTGCCAGCAGCCTTTCCCGAGCGGAGGGCTACACCTTC. Protein: CASSLSRAEGYTF. The full variable domain, its missing parts supplied by reference TRBV16 and TRBJ1-2, is GEEVAQTPKHLVRGEGQKAKLYCAPIKGHSYVFWYQQVLKNEFKFLISFQNENVFDETGMPKERFSAKCLPNSPCSLEIQATKLEDSAVYFCASSLSRAEGYTFGSGTRLTVV.

In its sample, this clone was seen once. V is TRBV3-1 (or the pseudogene TRBV3-2) and J is TRBJ1-4, with D perhaps matching TRBD1 (5 bases). V was pared by 0 bases and J by 2 bases, with 7 bases between. The CDR3 runs 15 residues. Germline assignment: CDR1 LGHDT and CDR2 YNNKEL (reference sequence). This CDR3 is CASSQERGTNEKLFF. The DNA of the CDR3 is TGTGCCAGCAGCCAAGAAAGGGGCACTAATGAAAAACTGTTTTTT.

The rearrangement uses TRBV24-1 and TRBJ1-1; 8 nucleotides agree with TRBD1. Germline V gene data show CDR1 as KGHDR and CDR2 as SFDVKD. With 3 bases clipped from V and 5 bases from J, the junction kept 16 bases outside the gene matches. CDR3 length equals 18 residues. CDR3: CATSDHPGQVPQFTEAFF. The CDR3 DNA reads TGTGCCACCAGTGATCACCCGGGACAGGTACCCCAGTTTACTGAAGCTTTCTTT.